Detailed here is one T cell receptor beta chain. Antigen specificity is unknown. Time point reported: cycle 4 day 1 (C4D1), after 5 to 7 weeks of nivolumab. Each and every patient relapsed after autologous stem cell transplantation, and patients got differing brentuximab vedotin exposure. Magnetic negative selection purified CD4+ T cells from thawed PBMCs. Classification of best responses gave complete response, partial response or progressive disease. This specimen comes from a study of PD-1 blockade in classical Hodgkin lymphoma. Study-level background: The nivolumab dose that patients received was 3 mg/kg, given intravenously every 2 weeks.

Clones were sequenced by immunoSEQ multiplex PCR, and TCRdb holds only the in-frame ones, with some missing. The table lists fewer than 35,000 clones, roughly 90% of them singletons. Study findings and constraints: Relapsed/refractory patients reportedly had the lowest baseline TCR diversity, below newly diagnosed patients, who were below healthy donors. Nivolumab initiation under 1 year post-ASCT meant exclusion.

The sequencing used CD4+ T cells from blood, collected before the fourth cycle of nivolumab. The clonotype originates from a human donor with classical Hodgkin lymphoma.

This chain's CDR3 is CASSLVLSSGRLSDTQYF. CDR3 nucleotides: TGTGCCAGCAGCTTAGTTTTATCTAGCGGGAGACTCTCAGATACGCAGTATTTT. The J gene is TRBJ2-3, the V gene TRBV7-8, with TRBD2 identical over 10 bases. The CDR3 consists of 18 residues. The J segment lost 4 bases and the V segment lost 1 base, leaving 11 bases of the junction unmatched. The germline V gene encodes CDR1 SGHVS and CDR2 FQNEAQ. Using reference TRBV7-8 and TRBJ2-3 for the parts outside the CDR3, the full variable domain is GAGVSQSPRYKVAKRGQDVALRCDPISGHVSLFWYQQALGQGPEFLTYFQNEAQLDKSGLPSDRFFAERPEGSVSTLKIQRTQQEDSAVYLCASSLVLSSGRLSDTQYFGPGTRLTVL.